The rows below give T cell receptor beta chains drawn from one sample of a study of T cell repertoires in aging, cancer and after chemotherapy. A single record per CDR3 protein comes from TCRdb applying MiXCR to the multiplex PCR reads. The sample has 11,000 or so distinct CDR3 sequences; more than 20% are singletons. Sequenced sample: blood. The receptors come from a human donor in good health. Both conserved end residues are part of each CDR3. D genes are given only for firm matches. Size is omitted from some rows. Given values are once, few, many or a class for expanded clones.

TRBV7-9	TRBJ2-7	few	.	CASSFPNAYEQYF	TGTGCCAGCAGCTTCCCTAATGCCTACGAGCAGTACTTC
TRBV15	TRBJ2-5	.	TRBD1	CATMDRGVEETQYF	TGTGCCACCATGGACAGGGGAGTTGAAGAGACCCAGTACTTC
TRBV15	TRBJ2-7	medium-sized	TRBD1	CATSRVTGVEQYF	TGTGCCACCAGCAGAGTAACAGGGGTCGAGCAGTACTTC
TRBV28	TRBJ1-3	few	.	CASSFLRGAGNTIYF	TGTGCCAGCAGTTTCCTGAGAGGGGCTGGAAACACCATATATTTT
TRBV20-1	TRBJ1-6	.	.	CSAAAGSSYNSPLHF	TGCAGTGCTGCCGCAGGGAGCTCCTATAATTCACCCCTCCACTTT
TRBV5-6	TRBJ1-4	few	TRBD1	CASSFDRANEKLFF	TGTGCCAGCAGCTTTGACAGGGCGAATGAAAAACTGTTTTTT
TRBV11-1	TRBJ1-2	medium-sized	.	CASSLGANYGYTF	TGTGCCAGCAGCTTAGGGGCTAACTATGGCTACACCTTC
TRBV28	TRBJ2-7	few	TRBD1	CASTGGNLYEQYF	TGTGCCAGCACAGGGGGCAACCTCTACGAGCAGTACTTC
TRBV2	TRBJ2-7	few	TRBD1	CASSEADRASYEQYF	TGTGCCAGCAGTGAAGCCGACAGGGCCTCCTACGAGCAGTACTTC
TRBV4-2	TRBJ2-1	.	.	CASSSDWSSYNEQFF	TGTGCCAGCAGCTCGGACTGGAGCTCCTACAATGAGCAGTTCTTC
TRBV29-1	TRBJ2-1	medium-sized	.	CSARSGGSSYNEQFF	TGCAGCGCCCGAAGTGGGGGGAGCTCCTACAATGAGCAGTTCTTC